This T cell receptor (beta chain) was documented in a study of T cell changes during pregnancy in multiple sclerosis. Clones were sequenced by immunoSEQ multiplex PCR, and TCRdb holds only the in-frame ones, with some missing. The sample consists of about 32,000 clones, 89% of them appearing once. Germline CDR1 SGHRS, CDR2 YFSETQ. J lost 3 bases, V lost 1 base, and 7 bases had no gene match. There are 17 residues in the CDR3. This specimen was CD8+ T cells from peripheral blood mononuclear cells, taken in the first trimester of pregnancy. The TCR originated in a female donor with multiple sclerosis, enrolled in a pregnancy study. The chain employs TRBV5-1 and TRBJ2-2, with TRBD2 matching over 9 bases. CDR3 region: CASSLYIAGGDTGELFF. In nucleotides, the CDR3 is TGCGCCAGCAGCTTGTACATCGCGGGAGGGGACACCGGGGAGCTGTTTTTT.